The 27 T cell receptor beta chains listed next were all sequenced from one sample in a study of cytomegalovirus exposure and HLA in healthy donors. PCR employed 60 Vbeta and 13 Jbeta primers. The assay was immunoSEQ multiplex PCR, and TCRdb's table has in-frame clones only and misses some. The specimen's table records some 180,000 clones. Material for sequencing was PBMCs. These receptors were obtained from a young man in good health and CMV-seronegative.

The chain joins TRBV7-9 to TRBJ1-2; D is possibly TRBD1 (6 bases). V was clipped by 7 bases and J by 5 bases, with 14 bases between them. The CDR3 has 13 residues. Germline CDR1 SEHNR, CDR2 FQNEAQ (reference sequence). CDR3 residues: CASTSGGGYGYTF. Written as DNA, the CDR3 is TGTGCCAGCACCTCGGGAGGGGGGTATGGCTACACCTTC.

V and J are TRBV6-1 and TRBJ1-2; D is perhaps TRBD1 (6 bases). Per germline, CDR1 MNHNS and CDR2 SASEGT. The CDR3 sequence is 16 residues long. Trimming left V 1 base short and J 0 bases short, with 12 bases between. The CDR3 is CASSEGRTASNYGYTF. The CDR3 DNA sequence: TGTGCCAGCAGTGAAGGGAGGACAGCGTCTAACTATGGCTACACCTTC.

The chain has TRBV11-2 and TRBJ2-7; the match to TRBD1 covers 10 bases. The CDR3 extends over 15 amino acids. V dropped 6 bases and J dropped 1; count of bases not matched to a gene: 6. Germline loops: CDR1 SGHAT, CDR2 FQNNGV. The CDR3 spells CASSSPGQGSYEQYF. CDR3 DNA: TGTGCCAGCAGTTCCCCGGGACAGGGGTCCTACGAGCAGTACTTC.

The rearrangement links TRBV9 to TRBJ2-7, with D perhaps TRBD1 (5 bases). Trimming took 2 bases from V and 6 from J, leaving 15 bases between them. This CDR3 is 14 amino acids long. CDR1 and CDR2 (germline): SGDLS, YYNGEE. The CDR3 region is CASSVGHNKPEQYF. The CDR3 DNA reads TGTGCCAGCAGCGTGGGGCACAACAAGCCCGAGCAGTACTTC.

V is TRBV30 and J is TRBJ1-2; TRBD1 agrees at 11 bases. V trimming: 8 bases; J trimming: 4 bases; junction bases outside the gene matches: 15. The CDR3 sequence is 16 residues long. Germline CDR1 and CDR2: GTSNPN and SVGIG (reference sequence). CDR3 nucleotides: TGTGCCCGGTTGGGGACCGGGACAGGGGGAGGCTATGGCTACACCTTC. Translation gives CARLGTGTGGGYGYTF.

CDR3 loop: CASSSGTSGVNEQFF. The CDR3 DNA reads TGTGCCAGCAGCTCCGGGACTAGCGGTGTCAATGAGCAGTTCTTC. The rearrangement uses TRBV7-2 and TRBJ2-1; 11 bases map to TRBD2. The J segment lost 6 bases and the V segment lost 4 bases, leaving 5 bases of the junction unmatched. CDR3 size: 15 residues. Germline-derived CDR1 and CDR2 are SGHTA and FQGNSA.

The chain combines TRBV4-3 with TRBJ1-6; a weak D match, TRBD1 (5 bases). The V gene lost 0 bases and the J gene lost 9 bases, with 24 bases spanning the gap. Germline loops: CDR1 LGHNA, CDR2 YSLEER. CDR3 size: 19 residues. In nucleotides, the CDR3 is TGCGCCAGCAGCCAAGATGGTGTGGGGGAGGGGTCGGGCGGTTCACCCCTCCACTTT. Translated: CASSQDGVGEGSGGSPLHF.

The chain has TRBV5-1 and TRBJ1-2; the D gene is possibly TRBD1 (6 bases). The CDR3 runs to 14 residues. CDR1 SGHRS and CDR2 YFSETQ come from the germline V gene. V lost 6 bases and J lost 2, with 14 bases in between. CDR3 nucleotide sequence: TGCGCCAGCACCCCCGAGAGGGGGAACTATGGCTACACCTTC. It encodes CASTPERGNYGYTF. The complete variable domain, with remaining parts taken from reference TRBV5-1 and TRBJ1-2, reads KAGVTQTPRYLIKTRGQQVTLSCSPISGHRSVSWYQQTPGQGLQFLFEYFSETQRNKGNFPGRFSGRQFSNSRSEMNVSTLELGDSALYLCASTPERGNYGYTFGSGTRLTVV.

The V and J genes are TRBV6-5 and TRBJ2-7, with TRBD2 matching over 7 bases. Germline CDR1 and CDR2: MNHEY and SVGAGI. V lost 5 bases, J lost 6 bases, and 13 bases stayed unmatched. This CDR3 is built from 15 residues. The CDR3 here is CASSPPLGGGSEQYF. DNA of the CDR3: TGTGCCAGCAGTCCACCGTTGGGGGGAGGGTCCGAGCAGTACTTC.

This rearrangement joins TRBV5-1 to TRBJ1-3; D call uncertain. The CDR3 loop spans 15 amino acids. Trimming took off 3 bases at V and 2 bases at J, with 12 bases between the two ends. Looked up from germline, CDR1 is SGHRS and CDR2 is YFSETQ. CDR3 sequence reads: CASSWMGGTGNTIYF. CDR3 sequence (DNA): TGCGCCAGCAGCTGGATGGGAGGAACTGGAAACACCATATATTTT. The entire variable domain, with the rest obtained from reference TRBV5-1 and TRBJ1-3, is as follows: KAGVTQTPRYLIKTRGQQVTLSCSPISGHRSVSWYQQTPGQGLQFLFEYFSETQRNKGNFPGRFSGRQFSNSRSEMNVSTLELGDSALYLCASSWMGGTGNTIYFGEGSWLTVV.

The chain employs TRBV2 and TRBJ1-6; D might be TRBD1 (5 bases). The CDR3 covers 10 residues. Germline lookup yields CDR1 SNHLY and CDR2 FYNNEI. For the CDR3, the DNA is TGTGTACCCGGGGGGAGACCCCTCCACTTT. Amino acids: CVPGGRPLHF.

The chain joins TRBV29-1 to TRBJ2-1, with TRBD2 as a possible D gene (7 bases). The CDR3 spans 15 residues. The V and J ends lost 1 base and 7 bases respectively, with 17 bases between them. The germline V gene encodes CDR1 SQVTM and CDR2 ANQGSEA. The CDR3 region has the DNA TGCAGCGTTGAAGTAGGGGGGAGGGGTAGGAATGAGCAGTTCTTC. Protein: CSVEVGGRGRNEQFF.

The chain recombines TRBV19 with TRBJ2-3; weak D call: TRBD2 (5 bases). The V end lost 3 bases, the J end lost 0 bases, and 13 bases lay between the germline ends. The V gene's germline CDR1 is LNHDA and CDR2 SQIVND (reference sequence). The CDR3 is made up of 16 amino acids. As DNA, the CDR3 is TGTGCCAGTAGTATTTGGCGGGCCGGTAGCACAGATACGCAGTATTTT. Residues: CASSIWRAGSTDTQYF. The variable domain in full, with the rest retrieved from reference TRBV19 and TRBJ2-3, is DGGITQSPKYLFRKEGQNVTLSCEQNLNHDAMYWYRQDPGQGLRLIYYSQIVNDFQKGDIAEGYSVSREKKESFPLTVTSAQKNPTAFYLCASSIWRAGSTDTQYFGPGTRLTVL.

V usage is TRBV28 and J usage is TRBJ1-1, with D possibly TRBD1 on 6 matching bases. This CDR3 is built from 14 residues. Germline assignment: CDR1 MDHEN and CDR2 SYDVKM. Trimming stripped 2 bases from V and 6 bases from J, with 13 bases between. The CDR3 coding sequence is TGTGCCAGCAGTTTAGGGACACCCGGTCCTGAAGCTTTCTTT. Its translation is CASSLGTPGPEAFF.

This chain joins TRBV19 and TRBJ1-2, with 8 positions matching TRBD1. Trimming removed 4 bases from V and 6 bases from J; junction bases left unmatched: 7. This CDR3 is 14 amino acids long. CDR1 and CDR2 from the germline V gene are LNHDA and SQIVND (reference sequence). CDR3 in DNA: TGTGCCAGTAGTACCCGGAGACAGGGGAATGGCTACACCTTC. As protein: CASSTRRQGNGYTF. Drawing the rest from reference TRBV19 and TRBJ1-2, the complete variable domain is DGGITQSPKYLFRKEGQNVTLSCEQNLNHDAMYWYRQDPGQGLRLIYYSQIVNDFQKGDIAEGYSVSREKKESFPLTVTSAQKNPTAFYLCASSTRRQGNGYTFGSGTRLTVV.

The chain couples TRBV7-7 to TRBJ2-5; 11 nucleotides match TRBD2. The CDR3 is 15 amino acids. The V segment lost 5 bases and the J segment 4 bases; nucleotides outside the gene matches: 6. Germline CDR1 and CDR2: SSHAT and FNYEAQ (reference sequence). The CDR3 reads CASSQTTSGIETQYF. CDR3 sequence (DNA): TGTGCCAGCAGCCAAACGACTAGCGGGATAGAGACCCAGTACTTC.

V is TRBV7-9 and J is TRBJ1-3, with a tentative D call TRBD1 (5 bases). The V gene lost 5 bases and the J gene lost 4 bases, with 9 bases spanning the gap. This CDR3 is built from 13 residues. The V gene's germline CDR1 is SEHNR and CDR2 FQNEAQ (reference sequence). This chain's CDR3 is CASSPRGGNTIYF. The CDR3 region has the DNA TGTGCCAGCAGCCCGCGGGGGGGAAACACCATATATTTT.

The CDR3 DNA reads as TGTGCCAGCTCACTCCGGGACTTAGGGTCCACAGATACGCAGTATTTT. It specifies CASSLRDLGSTDTQYF. The chain joins TRBV18 to TRBJ2-3; possible D gene TRBD2, 6 bases. Germline CDR1 reads KGHSH; CDR2 reads LQKENI. The CDR3 totals 16 residues. The ends were cut back, 4 bases at V and 2 bases at J, with 16 bases in the middle.

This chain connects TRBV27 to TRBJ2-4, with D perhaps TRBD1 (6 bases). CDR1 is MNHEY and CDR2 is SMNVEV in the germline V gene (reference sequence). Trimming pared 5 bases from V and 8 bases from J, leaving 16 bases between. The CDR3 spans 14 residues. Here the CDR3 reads CASSPINRVDIQYF. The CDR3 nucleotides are TGTGCCAGCAGTCCTATCAACAGGGTGGACATTCAGTACTTC.

The CDR3 nucleotides read TGTGCCAGCAGTCCGGTGCTAGCGGGAGTAAATGAGCAGTTCTTC. Amino acid sequence: CASSPVLAGVNEQFF. The genes are TRBV28 and TRBJ2-1, with 10 nucleotides matching TRBD2. Germline V gene sequence: CDR1 MDHEN, CDR2 SYDVKM. CDR3 size: 15 residues. The junction had 8 bases not matched to a gene; V was cut back by 5 bases and J by 7 bases.

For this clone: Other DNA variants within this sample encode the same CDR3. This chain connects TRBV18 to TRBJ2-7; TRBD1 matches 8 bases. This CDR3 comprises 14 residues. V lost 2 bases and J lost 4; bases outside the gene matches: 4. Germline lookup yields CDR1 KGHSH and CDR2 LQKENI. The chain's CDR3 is CASSPRQGAYEQYF. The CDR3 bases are TGTGCCAGCTCACCAAGGCAGGGGGCATACGAGCAGTACTTC. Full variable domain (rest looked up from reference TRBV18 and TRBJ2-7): NAGVMQNPRHLVRRRGQEARLRCSPMKGHSHVYWYRQLPEEGLKFMVYLQKENIIDESGMPKERFSAEFPKEGPSILRIQQVVRGDSAAYFCASSPRQGAYEQYFGPGTRLTVT.

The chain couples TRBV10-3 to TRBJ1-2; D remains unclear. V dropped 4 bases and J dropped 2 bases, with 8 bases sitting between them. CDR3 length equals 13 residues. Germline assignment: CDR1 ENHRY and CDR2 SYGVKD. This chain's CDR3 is CAISVPGNYGYTF. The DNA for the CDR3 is TGTGCCATCAGTGTGCCCGGGAACTATGGCTACACCTTC.

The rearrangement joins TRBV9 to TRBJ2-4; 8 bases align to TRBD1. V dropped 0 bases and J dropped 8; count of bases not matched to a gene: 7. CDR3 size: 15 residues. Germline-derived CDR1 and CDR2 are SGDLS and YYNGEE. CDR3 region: CASSVGAGGTDIQYF. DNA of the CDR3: TGTGCCAGCAGCGTAGGGGCAGGGGGCACGGACATTCAGTACTTC.

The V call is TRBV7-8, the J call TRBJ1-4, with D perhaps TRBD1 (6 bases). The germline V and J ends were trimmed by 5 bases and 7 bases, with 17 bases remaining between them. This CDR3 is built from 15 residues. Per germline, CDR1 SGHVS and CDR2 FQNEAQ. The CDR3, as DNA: TGTGCCAGCAGCCTATATCAGGGGCCGAGTGAAAAACTGTTTTTT. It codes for CASSLYQGPSEKLFF.

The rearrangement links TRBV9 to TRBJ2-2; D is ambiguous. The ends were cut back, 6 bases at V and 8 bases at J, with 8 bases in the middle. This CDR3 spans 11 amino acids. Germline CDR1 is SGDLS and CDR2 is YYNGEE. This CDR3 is CASTSQGELFF. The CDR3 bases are TGTGCCAGCACCAGTCAAGGGGAGCTGTTTTTT.

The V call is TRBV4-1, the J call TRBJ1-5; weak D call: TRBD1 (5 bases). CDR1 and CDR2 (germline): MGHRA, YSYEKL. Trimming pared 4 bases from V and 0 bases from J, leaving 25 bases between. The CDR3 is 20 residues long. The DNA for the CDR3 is TGCGCCAGCAGCCGATACTATTTGGGAGGGGCCCTTAGTAGCAATCAGCCCCAGCATTTT. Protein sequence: CASSRYYLGGALSSNQPQHF.

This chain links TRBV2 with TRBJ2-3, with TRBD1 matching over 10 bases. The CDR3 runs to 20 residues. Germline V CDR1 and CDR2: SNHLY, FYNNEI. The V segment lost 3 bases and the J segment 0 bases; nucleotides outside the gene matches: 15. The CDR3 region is CASSEGTGEVKRASTDTQYF. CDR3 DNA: TGTGCCAGCAGTGAGGGGACAGGGGAGGTAAAACGGGCTAGCACAGATACGCAGTATTTT.